Sequencing of this TCR beta chain was carried out in a study of T cell repertoires in cytomegalovirus infection. Study context: Well-studied HLA-B-restricted CMV epitopes were used in the study alongside recently identified HLA-C-restricted ones. Public signatures in TCR beta pointed to CMV infection and matching HLA type. General study findings and limits: Public TCR beta family frequency separated CMV-and-HLA carriers, including in an independent cohort.

This clonotype appeared a few times. Its specificity is not known. TCRdb recomputed calls from the reads with MiXCR, one row per CDR3 protein. The sample contains about 140,000 distinct CDR3 sequences, 25% to 35% of which appear only once. CDR1 is SGHDN and CDR2 is FVKESK in the germline V gene. The trim removed 1 base at V and 5 bases at J, leaving 12 bases unmatched. The CDR3 sequence is 18 residues long. This specimen consisted of CD8+ T cells from cultured PBMCs, obtained from culture after CMV antigen stimulation. The chain joins TRBV14 to TRBJ2-5, with 11 bases identical to TRBD2. The source of this sequence is a human donor in good health (CMV status not recorded). Some clones in this sample may be carry-over from other donors' samples. The CDR3 coding sequence is TGTGCCAGCAGCCAAGGTCTCGAGACTAGCGGGACTCGGGAGACCCAGTACTTC. This sequence encodes CASSQGLETSGTRETQYF.